This T cell receptor (beta chain) is from a study of cytomegalovirus exposure and HLA in healthy donors (dated by TCRdb to about 2017). About the full investigation: In an earlier analysis of roughly 590 of the donors, 276 Gb of sequence data and just under 120 million unique TCR beta sequences from about 179 million T cells were reported. To predict cytomegalovirus infection status, the study brought together high-throughput TCR immunosequencing, statistical association of individual TCRs with disease status, and machine learning. To decide whether each TCR beta V gene segment behaved as functional or pseudogenic, an earlier analysis of some 580 of the donors relied on high-throughput TCR beta sequencing. Rather than drawing on any new phenotypic data, the later analysis identified candidate immune exposures from TCR beta sequences and the way those sequences occurred across donors. The genetic ancestry cluster associated with self-reported Caucasian donors included over 80% of the roughly 380 genotyped donors. The T cell repertoires of under 700 subjects were profiled by immunosequencing and related to cytomegalovirus serostatus. The study aimed to test whether cataloging public T cell receptors could reveal signatures of past pathogen exposure. Across about 380 genotyped donors of the cohort, an average of about 220,000 unique TCR beta nucleotide sequences per donor were sequenced, and roughly a sixth of those sequences were non-productive. In addition to the first cohort of hundreds of subjects, a separate validation cohort of 130 or so different subjects was used. A later genetic analysis took genome-wide SNP genotypes for about 60% of the roughly 670 donors and used that subset as a discovery cohort. Roughly 320 gigabases of sequencing data and 70 million to 95 million unique TCR sequences made up an early release that covered about 640 HLA-typed donors. HLA typing covered class I and class II loci at four-digit resolution. The number of typed donors differed by locus: roughly 629-640 for A, B, C, DRB1 and DQB1; 522 for DQA1; over 600 for DPA1; and some 450 for DPB1. All discovery cohort repertoires had been generated using a single sequencing platform. Donor age, sex, ethnicity and CMV serostatus were collected together with the repertoire data. A few DR-DQ haplotypes were treated as single units for association and clustering because of strong linkage in the cohort. To study patterns of TCR occurrence, a later analysis re-analyzed previously published TCR beta repertoires from under 750 donors and added high-resolution HLA genotyping. Here is what the overall study found, with its caveats: According to a later analysis, most CMV-associated TCR beta chains appeared to be HLA-restricted, and the HLA associations seemed to be driven largely by CMV exposure. Only TCR beta chains were sequenced in this cohort, and the absence of alpha or paired-chain data limited detectable features. The study gave a list of under 200 TCR beta chains associated with cytomegalovirus. The authors suggested that the approach could potentially be extended to other disease states and immunological phenotypes. Compared with the approximately 600-donor mean, donors in an Asian-associated ancestry cluster had fewer N-insertions in productive TCRs, according to a later genetic analysis. Because counts were too low, about 15 rarely observed V segments, including chromosome 9 orphons, were left out of the earlier analysis of some 600 of the donors. A further reported finding was that TCR beta sequences accurately predicted the HLA-A and HLA-B alleles for most subjects in the first cohort. Three of the identified cytomegalovirus-associated TCR beta chains were confirmed in vitro to be specific for cytomegalovirus antigens. HLA typing was unavailable for some donors at each locus, so association tests used only the typed subset. Linkage disequilibrium might explain the correlated functional status among segregating V segments, but an unknown experimental factor could not be ruled out. A cluster of highly shared sequence variants was judged likely to be a technical artifact of the sequencing pipeline. In a later analysis, HLA-associated TCR beta chains were found to be more clonally expanded and to have lower generation probabilities than equally common non-associated chains. Assigning TCR associations to individual alleles was difficult when HLA alleles, especially DR and DQ, strongly co-occurred. At a false discovery rate of 0.05, a later analysis linked 16,951 TCR beta sequences to specific HLA alleles. In a later genetic analysis, a missense DCLRE1C variant was associated with V-gene and J-gene trimming of TCR beta chains, and the association was replicated in an independent cohort. A later analysis found that TCR association rates varied across HLA loci, with DRB1 alleles showing the most associated TCRs and HLA-C alleles the fewest. Across donors, most TCR sequences were observed very rarely, whereas some public TCRs were present in many individuals. Several of the top co-occurrence clusters appeared to be linked to parvovirus B19, influenza, CMV and Epstein-Barr virus, according to a later analysis. Cytomegalovirus status was reported to be diagnosed by the classifier with high specificity and sensitivity in both the original and validation cohorts. The only immune exposure information available for the cohort was CMV serostatus. Because the 87-base-pair reads could not distinguish some IMGT-functional V segments, including TRBV6-2 and TRBV6-3, those segments were excluded. In an earlier analysis of approximately 600 of the donors, most TCR beta V segments were observed in productive rearrangements about 87% or about 30% of the time, broadly matching IMGT annotations. The presence/absence analyses assumed that sequencing depth was roughly uniform across donors, and that assumption may not be true.

Taken from cysteine to phenylalanine, the CDR3 has 12 residues. Just CDR3 DNA is preserved here, 36 bases in frame from base 1. Cut back by 5 bases and 8 bases, the V and J ends lie 12 bases apart. Looking up the germline V gene (reference sequence) yields CDR1 MNHNY and CDR2 SVGAGI. About this clone itself: The antigen it recognizes is unknown. The input lacks base qualities; no much larger clone sits a single base away.

In total, approximately 700 healthy bone marrow donors made up the cohort. All cohort members were sampled while nominally healthy, although unrecorded immune exposures were likely present. The donor was CMV seronegative and was included in the group of around 320 seronegative cohort members. Each donor provided a peripheral blood sample, and peripheral blood mononuclear cells were used for TCR beta sequencing. The Qiagen DNeasy Blood Extraction Kit was used to extract genomic DNA from the blood cell samples. Libraries were built with the immunoSEQ multiplex PCR assay. A mixture of 60 forward primers for TCR Vbeta segments and 13 reverse primers for TCR Jbeta segments was used in the multiplex PCR. A multiplex PCR assay on genomic DNA amplified the CDR3 region of rearranged TCR beta genes. Amplified TCR beta libraries were sequenced as 87-base-pair reads on the Illumina HiSeq System. As for the authors' bioinformatics: A later analysis counted 75 million to 100 million unique TCR beta chains across the 700 or so repertoires, and around 9.9 million of these chains were shared by at least two donors. To remove PCR and sequencing errors, raw reads were error-corrected and collapsed into unique sequences using a nearest-neighbor algorithm that merged closely related sequences. To assign V, D and J gene segments, CDR3 sequences were aligned to IMGT reference sequences. For a sequence to be retained, a match of at least six nucleotides to both a V gene segment and a J gene segment was required. Rearrangements were classified as productive when the CDR3 lacked stop codons and remained in frame with V and J, and all other rearrangements were classified as non-productive. Following IMGT convention, CDR3 was defined as the stretch from the second conserved V-encoded cysteine up to the conserved J-encoded phenylalanine. Sequences without an unambiguous match to a single V gene segment were excluded from the earlier analysis of approximately 560 of the donors. In an earlier analysis of 450 to 700 of the donors, V segments were called functional above 56.7% productive rearrangements and were called segregating when the between-donor standard deviation exceeded 5%. A statistical classification framework was built for diagnosing cytomegalovirus status from the catalog of TCR beta chain sequences. A later analysis assigned V and J genes by comparing TCR nucleotide sequences with IMGT/GENE-DB human TR gene sequences. Using the TCRdist pipeline, a later analysis assigned CDR3 sequences along with most-parsimonious VDJ recombination scenarios. In a later analysis, each TCR beta chain was defined by its CDR3 amino acid sequence together with its V-gene family, and reads without a unique V-gene family were excluded. A later analysis removed roughly 590 highly shared, low-generation-probability nucleotide sequences to deal with suspected cross-contamination and a sequencing artifact. For each public chain, a later analysis derived a clonal expansion index from normalized ranks of inferred template counts within each repertoire. Generation probabilities in a later analysis came from a VDJ recombination model fitted to out-of-frame rearrangements, and those results were checked against IGoR. In a later analysis, TCR-TCR, TCR-HLA and TCR-CMV co-occurrence was scored with hypergeometric tests, and a repertoire-size bias correction was applied to TCR pairs. To estimate false discovery rates, a later analysis permuted the HLA or CMV assignments 20 times. In a later analysis, co-occurring TCRs were grouped using DBSCAN, and TCRdist sequence similarity was added for clustering within HLA-allele-positive subsets. For co-occurrence clustering, repertoires with fewer than 30,000 or more than 120,000 public chains were excluded, along with five repertoires with anomalous nucleotide sharing. The table comes from immuneACCESS by way of TCRdb, which keeps in-frame sequences with V and J called. Part of the clones is missing from these tables; in studies checked, under half for an unresolved V gene and the rest for unknown reasons. That table is the source of V, J and clone size, and D and trimming were worked out from the DNA. Within this sample are 150,000 to 200,000 clones, with 65% to 80% of them counted one time only. Clones ranked in the top ten supply roughly 0.76% of the sample.

The specimen sequenced was PBMCs. This clonotype originated in a woman between 35 and 50 years old in good health and CMV-seronegative. This chain joins TRBV6-6 to TRBJ1-2; the D segment cannot be called with confidence. In nucleotide form, the sequence is TGTGCCAGCAGTCCTCATCCGAGGGGCTACACCTTC. Translated, this gives CASSPHPRGYTF.